What follows are 30 T cell receptor beta chains derived from one specimen sequenced in a study of blood T cell repertoires in COVID-19. Method: immunoSEQ multiplex PCR; TCRdb's copy keeps in-frame clones and lacks some. The sample contains about 370,000 clones, around 89% of which appear only once. What was sequenced was peripheral blood. Receptors originate from a woman aged 30 to 39 with COVID-19, enrolled during active disease.

CDR3 DNA sequence: TGTGCCAGCAGCCCTCTAGCGGGGGAGACACTAGCCAAAAACATTCAGTACTTC. It codes for CASSPLAGETLAKNIQYF. The J gene is TRBJ2-4, the V gene TRBV4-2; 10 positions agree with TRBD2. The germline V gene has CDR1 LGHNA and CDR2 YNFKEQ. The CDR3 totals 18 residues. V lost 4 bases and J lost 0; bases outside the gene matches: 9.

The CDR3 region has the DNA TGCGCCAGCAGCTTCGAGCTGAACACTGAAGCTTTCTTT. Translated: CASSFELNTEAFF. The gene calls are TRBV5-1 and TRBJ1-1; D gene unclear. Germline V lookup: CDR1 SGHRS, CDR2 YFSETQ. The CDR3 has 13 residues. Trimming pared 2 bases from V and 0 bases from J, leaving 5 bases between.

V is TRBV19 and J is TRBJ1-5; 9 bases are a match to TRBD1. The CDR3 is made up of 16 amino acids. V trimming: 5 bases; J trimming: 1 base; junction bases outside the gene matches: 6. Germline CDR1 and CDR2: LNHDA and SQIVND (reference sequence). The CDR3, as DNA: TGTGCCAGTAGTCTCACAGGGGGCGGAAGCAATCAGCCCCAGCATTTT. It is translated as CASSLTGGGSNQPQHF.

The chain employs TRBV7-9 and TRBJ2-7, with 7 bases aligning to TRBD1. J was trimmed by 2 bases and V by 5 bases; bases with no gene match: 6. CDR3 length equals 14 residues. Germline CDR1 and CDR2: SEHNR and FQNEAQ (reference sequence). The CDR3 region has the DNA TGTGCCAGCAGCGAGACAGGGACCGCCTACGAGCAGTACTTC. Translated, it gives CASSETGTAYEQYF.

This chain uses TRBV18 with TRBJ1-4, with D tentatively TRBD1 (5 bases). Trimming pared 2 bases from V and 0 bases from J, leaving 7 bases between. Germline values: CDR1 KGHSH, CDR2 LQKENI. The CDR3 totals 15 residues. The CDR3 DNA reads TGTGCCAGCTCACCATCAGGGACAACTAATGAAAAACTGTTTTTT. Amino acids: CASSPSGTTNEKLFF.

This chain joins TRBV10-3 and TRBJ2-7, with D perhaps matching TRBD2 (6 bases). Trimming took 10 bases from V and 0 from J, leaving 13 bases between them. CDR3 length: 13 amino acids. CDR1 and CDR2 from the germline V gene are ENHRY and SYGVKD. The CDR3 is CATRDSLSYEQYV. The CDR3 DNA follows: TGTGCCACCAGGGACTCCCTCTCCTACGAGCAGTACGTC.

The chain carries TRBV19 and TRBJ1-5, with 7 positions matching TRBD1. Losses at the gene ends were 5 bases for V and 6 bases for J; bases not matched to a gene: 7. CDR3 size: 14 residues. Germline V lookup: CDR1 LNHDA, CDR2 SQIVND (reference sequence). The CDR3 here is CASSPDRESQPQHF. CDR3 sequence (DNA): TGTGCCAGTAGTCCAGACAGGGAGAGTCAGCCCCAGCATTTT.

The rearrangement uses TRBV9 and TRBJ2-3; D gene uncertain. CDR3 length equals 15 residues. Trimming pared 1 base from V and 0 bases from J, leaving 9 bases between. Germline V lookup: CDR1 SGDLS, CDR2 YYNGEE. CDR3 region: CASSVLPTSTDTQYF. The CDR3 DNA sequence: TGTGCCAGCAGCGTACTACCAACTAGCACAGATACGCAGTATTTT.

The rearrangement joins TRBV6-5 to TRBJ1-2; 11 bases are a match to TRBD1. Per the germline V gene, CDR1 is MNHEY and CDR2 is SVGAGI. CDR3 size: 14 residues. V was clipped by 11 bases and J by 2 bases; unmatched bases: 7. The chain's CDR3 is CAAGQGAENYGYTF. The CDR3 DNA is TGTGCCGCCGGACAGGGGGCTGAGAACTATGGCTACACCTTC.

The chain links TRBV27 to TRBJ2-4; 10 bases align to TRBD2. Trimming took 6 bases from V and 0 from J; bases not matched to a gene: 5. This CDR3 comprises 16 residues. The V gene's germline CDR1 is MNHEY and CDR2 SMNVEV (reference sequence). The CDR3 reads CASRLAGELAKNIQYF. CDR3 nucleotide sequence: TGTGCCAGCAGGCTAGCGGGGGAGCTAGCCAAAAACATTCAGTACTTC.

This clone was observed once. The chain has TRBV4-1 and TRBJ2-3; D possibly corresponds to TRBD1 (6 bases). V lost 8 bases to trimming and J lost 4 bases, with 16 bases between them. The CDR3 runs to 14 residues. The germline gives CDR1 MGHRA, CDR2 YSYEKL. The CDR3 bases are TGCGCCAGCGGTCCGGTGCAGGGGTCAGATACGCAGTATTTT. This codes for CASGPVQGSDTQYF.

This clone was seen more than once but under ten times. V is TRBV7-8 and J is TRBJ1-5; 9 positions match TRBD1. The length of the CDR3 is 15 residues. V lost 5 bases to trimming and J lost 4 bases; unmatched junction nucleotides: 6. From germline, CDR1 is SGHVS and CDR2 FQNEAQ. Here the CDR3 DNA reads TGTGCCAGCAGCCAGAGACAGGGGGAAAATCAGCCCCAGCATTTT. It is translated as CASSQRQGENQPQHF.

V gene TRBV2 combines with J gene TRBJ1-1; 8 bases agree with TRBD1. The CDR3 covers 14 residues. With V trimmed by 4 bases and J by 3 bases, 4 bases remained unmatched. The germline CDR1 and CDR2 sequences are SNHLY and FYNNEI. For the CDR3, the DNA is TGTGCCAGCAGTGCCCAGGGGGCGGACACTGAAGCTTTCTTT. Translation gives CASSAQGADTEAFF.

This clone was observed a single time. The chain combines TRBV5-1 with TRBJ2-1; weak D call: TRBD1 (6 bases). Germline values: CDR1 SGHRS, CDR2 YFSETQ. The ends were cut back, 0 bases at V and 6 bases at J, with 10 bases in the middle. The CDR3 length is 14 residues. The CDR3 loop reads CASSLGTEINEQFF. The CDR3 DNA reads TGCGCCAGCAGCTTGGGGACAGAGATCAATGAGCAGTTCTTC. Filled out from reference TRBV5-1 and TRBJ2-1, the complete variable domain reads KAGVTQTPRYLIKTRGQQVTLSCSPISGHRSVSWYQQTPGQGLQFLFEYFSETQRNKGNFPGRFSGRQFSNSRSEMNVSTLELGDSALYLCASSLGTEINEQFFGPGTRLTVL.

The chain is built from TRBV4-3 and TRBJ1-6; TRBD1 is a possible D gene (5 bases). Germline V gene sequence: CDR1 LGHNA, CDR2 YSLEER. V shed 1 base and J shed 8 bases, with 6 bases lying between them. The CDR3 runs to 13 residues. The CDR3 loop reads CASSQARDSPLHF. The CDR3 DNA reads as TGCGCCAGCAGCCAAGCCAGGGATTCACCCCTCCACTTT.

V gene TRBV29-1 combines with J gene TRBJ2-1; 9 bases are shared with TRBD2. After removal of 4 bases from V and 7 bases from J, the junction contained 8 bases not matched to a gene. Germline V gene lookup returns CDR1 SQVTM and CDR2 ANQGSEA. This CDR3 comprises 14 residues. The chain's CDR3 is CSVVGSGRRNEQFF. In DNA form, the CDR3 reads TGCAGCGTTGTAGGGAGCGGGAGGAGGAATGAGCAGTTCTTC.

V usage is TRBV30 and J usage is TRBJ1-3, with D possibly TRBD1 on 6 matching bases. V was trimmed by 5 bases and J by 4 bases, leaving 15 bases between them. The CDR3 contains 14 residues. Per germline, CDR1 GTSNPN and CDR2 SVGIG (reference sequence). DNA for the CDR3: TGTGCCTGGGCCATCAGGGGTGCCGGAAACACCATATATTTT. This codes for CAWAIRGAGNTIYF.

The chain links TRBV12-3 or TRBV12-4 to TRBJ2-5; no firm D call. V lost 6 bases to trimming and J lost 5 bases, with 10 bases between them. CDR3 length equals 12 residues. CDR3 region: CASRRSLETQYF. The DNA for the CDR3 is TGTGCCAGCAGGCGGTCCCTTGAGACCCAGTACTTC.

This clone was picked up a small number of times. V and J are TRBV7-2 and TRBJ1-4; the D is unclear. V shed 5 bases and J shed 0 bases, with 10 bases lying between them. The CDR3 runs 15 residues. Germline lookup yields CDR1 SGHTA and CDR2 FQGNSA. The CDR3 here is CASSAKLATNEKLFF. In DNA form, the CDR3 reads TGTGCCAGCAGCGCCAAGCTTGCAACTAATGAAAAACTGTTTTTT.

This clone has a single count. The chain employs TRBV19 and TRBJ2-3; 8 bases align to TRBD2. The CDR3 sequence is 16 residues long. Germline loops: CDR1 LNHDA, CDR2 SQIVND (reference sequence). The trim removed 4 bases at V and 1 base at J, leaving 7 bases unmatched. CDR3 loop: CASSKAGGGRTDTQYF. In nucleotides, the CDR3 is TGTGCCAGTAGTAAGGCCGGGGGGGGCCGCACAGATACGCAGTATTTT. The full variable domain, rest sourced from reference TRBV19 and TRBJ2-3, is DGGITQSPKYLFRKEGQNVTLSCEQNLNHDAMYWYRQDPGQGLRLIYYSQIVNDFQKGDIAEGYSVSREKKESFPLTVTSAQKNPTAFYLCASSKAGGGRTDTQYFGPGTRLTVL.

This clone was seen a single time. The chain carries TRBV27 and TRBJ1-4; D unresolved. The CDR3 sequence is 15 residues long. The V end was cut by 3 bases, the J end by 4 bases, with 12 bases between. The germline V gene has CDR1 MNHEY and CDR2 SMNVEV (reference sequence). CDR3: CASSFLELINEKLFF. The CDR3 DNA follows: TGTGCCAGCAGTTTTCTCGAACTAATTAATGAAAAACTGTTTTTT.

The rearrangement joins TRBV27 to TRBJ2-3, with 7 bases lining up with TRBD1. CDR1 and CDR2 from the germline V gene are MNHEY and SMNVEV (reference sequence). There are 15 residues in the CDR3. The trim removed 3 bases at V and 0 bases at J, leaving 3 bases unmatched. The chain's CDR3 is CASSFSRGSTDTQYF. For the CDR3, the DNA is TGTGCCAGCAGTTTCTCCAGGGGGAGCACAGATACGCAGTATTTT.

The chain has TRBV11-2 and TRBJ2-2; a possible D gene is TRBD2 (6 bases). V lost 3 bases to trimming and J lost 5 bases, with 13 bases between them. This CDR3 is 15 amino acids long. Germline-derived CDR1 and CDR2 are SGHAT and FQNNGV. CDR3 in DNA: TGTGCCAGCAGCTTCCGACTAGATGGGACCGGGGAGCTGTTTTTT. It is translated as CASSFRLDGTGELFF.

The chain links TRBV18 to TRBJ1-1; possible D gene TRBD1, 5 bases. The CDR3 runs 12 residues. Deletions cut 2 bases from V and 6 bases from J, with 7 bases between. CDR1 is KGHSH, CDR2 LQKENI, per germline. The chain's CDR3 is CASSPGAAEAFF. The CDR3 region has the DNA TGTGCCAGCTCACCAGGGGCTGCTGAAGCTTTCTTT.

The rearrangement uses TRBV14 and TRBJ2-5; D perhaps matches TRBD2 (6 bases). The CDR3 runs 13 residues. Germline CDR1 and CDR2: SGHDN and FVKESK. Trimming removed 4 bases from V and 9 bases from J, with 15 bases in between. CDR3 DNA sequence: TGTGCCAGCAGCCGAGTAATCCGCGGGGCCCAGTACTTC. It specifies CASSRVIRGAQYF.

The chain is built from TRBV11-3 and TRBJ2-7, with D perhaps matching TRBD2 (5 bases). There are 13 residues in the CDR3. With 4 bases removed from V and 6 bases from J, the gap between germline ends came to 13 bases. Germline values: CDR1 SGHNT, CDR2 YENEEA. The CDR3 protein is CASSYGVGGEQYV. The CDR3 DNA follows: TGTGCCAGCAGCTATGGGGTCGGAGGCGAGCAGTACGTC.

This chain links TRBV29-1 with TRBJ2-3, with D possibly TRBD2 on 5 matching bases. This CDR3 comprises 14 residues. Trimming cost V 8 bases and J 2 bases, with 17 bases left between them. CDR1 is SQVTM, CDR2 ANQGSEA, per germline. The CDR3 nucleotides are TGCAGCCACGGAGGTGGCAGATCCACAGATACGCAGTATTTT. It codes for CSHGGGRSTDTQYF.

In regard to this clone: Relative to the germline gene, one junction end is altered; a read error may explain this. The chain combines TRBV2 with TRBJ1-6, with D maybe TRBD1 (6 bases). This CDR3 has 13 residues. Germline V lookup: CDR1 SNHLY, CDR2 FYNNEI. The CDR3 nucleotides read TGTGCCAGCGGTGAGGGGGGATTTGAACCCCTCCACTTT. Translated: CASGEGGFEPLHF. Combining the CDR3 with reference TRBV2 and TRBJ1-6 gives the whole variable domain EPEVTQTPSHQVTQMGQEVILRCVPISNHLYFYWYRQILGQKVEFLVSFYNNEISEKSEIFDDQFSVERPDGSNFTLKIRSTKLEDSAMYFCASGEGGFEPLHFGNGTRLTVT.

This chain uses TRBV6-6 with TRBJ1-4; D unclear. The CDR3 covers 15 residues. V dropped 6 bases and J dropped 7 bases, with 18 bases sitting between them. Germline-derived CDR1 and CDR2 are MNHNY and SVGAGI (reference sequence). DNA of the CDR3: TGTGCCAGCAGAACCGAGACTCCAGCTTCTGAAAAACTGTTTTTT. As protein: CASRTETPASEKLFF.

The chain couples TRBV10-3 to TRBJ2-1; TRBD1 matches 8 bases. CDR1 ENHRY and CDR2 SYGVKD come from the germline V gene. CDR3 length: 14 amino acids. Trimming removed 6 bases from V and 8 bases from J; junction bases left unmatched: 9. The CDR3 sequence: CAIRDPRTGYEQFF. DNA for the CDR3: TGTGCCATCAGGGACCCTCGGACAGGGTATGAGCAGTTCTTC.